This T cell receptor beta chain was captured in a study of CD8+ T cells in alopecia areata. At the level of the study: After 6 to 18 months of tofacitinib, follow-up continued 6 months off drug.

The length of the CDR3 is 15 residues. CDR1 SQVTM and CDR2 ANQGSEA come from the germline V gene. Trimming cost V 2 bases and J 1 base; bases outside gene matches: 1. Reverse transcription of extracted RNA yielded cDNA, which provided the sequencing template. Profiling relied on immunoSEQ multiplex PCR, and the TCRdb table lists in-frame clones only, not all of them. In the table there are about 150,000 clones, 80% to 90% of which are singletons. This clone appeared a few times. Other DNA sequences of this sample code for an identical CDR3. Lesional scalp punch biopsies and peripheral blood were collected from alopecia areata patients.

The genes are TRBV29-1 and TRBJ2-1; 11 nucleotides match TRBD2. The receptor was isolated from a human donor with alopecia areata. Sequenced material: CD8+ T cells sorted from blood, taken at week 0. Written as DNA, the CDR3 is TGCAGCGTTGAACTAGCGGGAGGATCCTACAATGAGCAGTTCTTC. Translated, it gives CSVELAGGSYNEQFF.